This TCR beta chain was documented in a study of blood T cell repertoires in COVID-19. This CDR3 is 15 amino acids long. With 4 bases removed from V and 0 bases from J, the gap between germline ends came to 9 bases. The germline CDR1 and CDR2 sequences are MNHNY and SVGAGI (reference sequence). Original analysis: Cell counts per sample came from amplifying reference gene primers. Profiling relied on immunoSEQ multiplex PCR, and the TCRdb table lists in-frame clones only, not all of them. V and J calls and clone size come straight from that table; D and trimming were deduced from the DNA. This repertoire shows approximately 140,000 clones, roughly 90% found once; its top ten account for 3.5% to 4.5%.

The rearrangement uses TRBV6-6 and TRBJ2-2; tentative D call: TRBD2 (5 bases). Sequences were obtained from PBMCs or T cells enriched from blood (not recorded which). The origin of this receptor is a woman aged 35 to 49 who had been exposed to COVID-19. This chain's CDR3 is CASSFREPNTGELFF. CDR3 nucleotide sequence: TGTGCCAGCAGTTTCCGGGAACCGAACACCGGGGAGCTGTTTTTT.